The 25 T cell receptor beta chains below were found in one sample sequenced in a study of Ad26.COV2.S vaccination and SARS-CoV-2 variants. The treatment denotes: over 15 received Ad26.COV2.S at low or high dose, single or two shots; 5 received placebo; per-sample allocation not given. Sampling was performed 63 days after the first vaccine or placebo injection. Sequencing used immunoSEQ multiplex PCR; TCRdb keeps in-frame clones, though not all of them. Among approximately 400,000 clones listed, 80% to 90% were seen once. The material sequenced was peripheral blood, taken in a trial of Ad26.COV2.S vaccine versus placebo. All receptors come from a person aged 18-65 years who received the Ad26.COV2.S COVID-19 vaccine or a placebo.

About this clone: A read error may account for a junction end that differs from germline. J is TRBJ2-7 and V is TRBV29-1, with no clear D. Germline assignment: CDR1 SQVTM and CDR2 ANQGSEA. The CDR3 has 12 amino acids. The CDR3 nucleotides read TGCAGCGTTGAGATTTTGGGCGCAGGCCCGGTGTGG. Translation: CSVEILGAGPVW.

J is TRBJ2-6 and V is TRBV9; possible D gene TRBD1, 5 bases. The germline gives CDR1 SGDLS, CDR2 YYNGEE. With 1 base removed from V and 2 bases from J, the gap between germline ends came to 16 bases. The CDR3 is 18 residues long. The CDR3 DNA follows: TGTGCCAGCAGCGTAACTACCTCGGCAGGGACTGGGGCCAACGTCCTGACTTTC. Encoded protein: CASSVTTSAGTGANVLTF.

The chain employs TRBV19 and TRBJ1-1; no firm D call. Trimming took 8 bases from V and 6 from J, leaving 13 bases between them. CDR3 size: 12 residues. Per germline, CDR1 LNHDA and CDR2 SQIVND (reference sequence). In nucleotides, the CDR3 is TGTGCCAGTCGGCGGGGATGGGCTGAAGCTTTCTTT. It encodes CASRRGWAEAFF.

The V call is TRBV3-1 (or the pseudogene TRBV3-2), the J call TRBJ2-7; 7 nucleotides align to TRBD2. The J segment lost 4 bases and the V segment lost 4 bases, leaving 13 bases of the junction unmatched. This CDR3 region has 16 residues. Germline-derived CDR1 and CDR2 are LGHDT and YNNKEL (reference sequence). CDR3 sequence: CASSPLNRRERYEQYF. The CDR3 DNA reads as TGTGCCAGCAGCCCCTTAAATCGGCGGGAGCGGTACGAGCAGTACTTC.

The chain couples TRBV12-3 or TRBV12-4 to TRBJ2-7; D is tentatively TRBD1 or TRBD2 (6 bases each). Trimming shortened V by 6 bases and J by 7 bases, and 13 bases separated the two germline ends. The CDR3 runs to 12 residues. Written as DNA, the CDR3 is TGTGCCAGCAGCTTGCAGGGGAGGGAGCAGTACTTC. Protein product: CASSLQGREQYF.

This clone has more than one count but fewer than ten. The genes are TRBV3-1 (or the pseudogene TRBV3-2) and TRBJ1-4, with D possibly TRBD1 on 6 matching bases. Between the trimmed V and J ends, which lost 4 bases and 6 bases, there was a span of 9 bases. CDR3 length equals 13 residues. Germline V lookup: CDR1 LGHDT, CDR2 YNNKEL (reference sequence). CDR3: CASSLGGDEKLFF. CDR3 nucleotides: TGTGCCAGCAGCCTGGGGGGCGATGAAAAACTGTTTTTT.

V is TRBV11-3 and J is TRBJ1-1; 8 bases align to TRBD1. Germline assignment: CDR1 SGHNT and CDR2 YENEEA. CDR3 length: 15 amino acids. J was trimmed by 8 bases and V by 1 base; bases with no gene match: 9. The CDR3 region has the DNA TGTGCCAGCAGCTTAGGTTCCAGGGGGCTTTCAGAAGCTTTCTTT. This gives the protein CASSLGSRGLSEAFF.

This chain uses TRBV2 with TRBJ2-7, with D possibly matching TRBD1 (5 bases). V was clipped by 6 bases and J by 2 bases, with 17 bases between them. The CDR3 contains 15 residues. CDR1 is SNHLY, CDR2 FYNNEI, per germline. The CDR3 region is CASSQQALDTYEQYF. As DNA, the CDR3 is TGTGCCAGCAGCCAACAAGCCCTGGACACCTACGAGCAGTACTTC.

The chain is built from TRBV30 and TRBJ2-7, with D unclear. Germline-derived CDR1 and CDR2 are GTSNPN and SVGIG (reference sequence). The V end was cut by 3 bases, the J end by 6 bases, with 9 bases between. The CDR3 is 11 residues long. CDR3 in DNA: TGTGCCTGGAGCGAGACTGGCGAGCAGTACTTC. It codes for CAWSETGEQYF.

The J gene is TRBJ1-1, the V gene TRBV7-9, with TRBD1 matching 8 bases. V lost 4 bases, J lost 4 bases, and 2 bases stayed unmatched. The CDR3 has 13 residues. From germline, CDR1 is SEHNR and CDR2 FQNEAQ (reference sequence). The DNA of the CDR3 is TGTGCCAGCAGCTGGACAGGGATCACTGAAGCTTTCTTT. As protein: CASSWTGITEAFF.

J is TRBJ2-1 and V is TRBV24-1; 13 positions agree with TRBD2. CDR3 length: 16 amino acids. Germline V gives CDR1 KGHDR, CDR2 SFDVKD. The ends lost 4 bases at V and 10 bases at J; junction bases unmatched: 9. The CDR3 protein is CATSDTTGTSGNEQFF. CDR3 in DNA: TGTGCCACCAGTGACACGACCGGGACTAGCGGGAACGAGCAGTTCTTC.

V gene TRBV9 combines with J gene TRBJ1-1; D is unclear. The V end lost 4 bases, the J end lost 3 bases, and 10 bases lay between the germline ends. Germline assignment: CDR1 SGDLS and CDR2 YYNGEE. The CDR3 has 13 residues. The CDR3 DNA follows: TGTGCCAGCAGCCTGGACGGCCACACTGAAGCTTTCTTT. Translated: CASSLDGHTEAFF.

The chain has TRBV30 and TRBJ2-3; 7 nucleotides match TRBD2. V dropped 7 bases and J dropped 1; count of bases not matched to a gene: 5. Germline values: CDR1 GTSNPN, CDR2 SVGIG (reference sequence). This CDR3 is built from 13 residues. Here the CDR3 reads CASNLAGTDTQYF. DNA for the CDR3: TGTGCCTCGAACCTAGCGGGCACAGATACGCAGTATTTT.

The rearrangement links TRBV19 to TRBJ1-5; D is uncertain. CDR3 length equals 16 residues. V lost 1 base and J lost 2, with 12 bases in between. The V gene's germline CDR1 is LNHDA and CDR2 SQIVND (reference sequence). CDR3 in DNA: TGTGCCAGTAGTATAGGGGAGGGATCGGGCAATCAGCCCCAGCATTTT. It codes for CASSIGEGSGNQPQHF.

The chain joins TRBV18 to TRBJ1-1, with TRBD1 identical over 8 bases. The V gene's germline CDR1 is KGHSH and CDR2 LQKENI. V was pared by 6 bases and J by 3 bases, with 6 bases of the junction left unmatched. The CDR3 runs to 14 residues. In nucleotides, the CDR3 is TGTGCCAGCTCTCAGACAGGGGTCGACACTGAAGCTTTCTTT. This sequence encodes CASSQTGVDTEAFF.

V and J are TRBV18 and TRBJ1-1; a possible D gene is TRBD1 (5 bases). V gave up 5 bases and J gave up 10 bases, with 20 bases separating them. Germline values: CDR1 KGHSH, CDR2 LQKENI. CDR3 length equals 14 residues. The CDR3 spells CASSSRDRGRLAFF. Here the CDR3 DNA reads TGTGCCAGCTCATCCCGGGACCGGGGAAGGTTAGCTTTCTTT. Combining the CDR3 with reference TRBV18 and TRBJ1-1 gives the whole variable domain NAGVMQNPRHLVRRRGQEARLRCSPMKGHSHVYWYRQLPEEGLKFMVYLQKENIIDESGMPKERFSAEFPKEGPSILRIQQVVRGDSAAYFCASSSRDRGRLAFFGQGTRLTVV.

This clone was seen a handful of times. The genes are TRBV3-1 (or the pseudogene TRBV3-2) and TRBJ1-5; D is possibly TRBD1 (6 bases). In germline, CDR1 is LGHDT, CDR2 YNNKEL (reference sequence). There are 15 residues in the CDR3. V gave up 6 bases and J gave up 4 bases, with 16 bases separating them. The CDR3, as DNA: TGTGCCAGCAGTCCATCCTCCAGGGGTAATCAGCCCCAGCATTTT. It encodes CASSPSSRGNQPQHF.

This clone has more than one count but fewer than ten. The chain employs TRBV7-2 and TRBJ2-7, with 7 bases aligning to TRBD1. After removal of 5 bases from V and 3 bases from J, the junction contained 7 bases not matched to a gene. Germline-derived CDR1 and CDR2 are SGHTA and FQGNSA. The length of the CDR3 is 14 residues. The CDR3, as DNA: TGTGCCAGCAGCGCGGACAGGTTTAGCTACGAGCAGTACTTC. Its protein product is CASSADRFSYEQYF.

The CDR3 DNA is TGTGCCAGCAGTACAAGTATCGACAGTGGGGGCGGTCAGCCCCAGCATTTT. This gives the protein CASSTSIDSGGGQPQHF. The V call is TRBV27, the J call TRBJ1-5; perhaps TRBD1 as D (6 bases). The germline V gene has CDR1 MNHEY and CDR2 SMNVEV (reference sequence). The CDR3 covers 17 residues. Trimming cost V 5 bases and J 6 bases, with 23 bases left between them.

J is TRBJ1-3 and V is TRBV13; tentatively, D is TRBD1 (6 bases). The germline V gene has CDR1 PRHDT and CDR2 FYEKMQ (reference sequence). This CDR3 is 14 amino acids long. V dropped 5 bases and J dropped 8 bases, with 16 bases sitting between them. The CDR3 is CASSPPQGFDTIYF. The CDR3 DNA reads as TGTGCCAGCAGCCCCCCACAGGGTTTTGACACCATATATTTT.

This clone was observed a single time. J is TRBJ1-5 and V is TRBV6-5, with D tentatively TRBD1 (6 bases). Germline-derived CDR1 and CDR2 are MNHEY and SVGAGI. The CDR3 totals 15 residues. V lost 0 bases and J 4 bases, leaving 10 bases between the germline ends. CDR3 DNA sequence: TGTGCCAGCAGTTACTCGGGGGGCGGGAATCAGCCCCAGCATTTT. As protein: CASSYSGGGNQPQHF.

The J gene is TRBJ1-4, the V gene TRBV7-2; 7 positions agree with TRBD1. V gave up 2 bases and J gave up 2 bases; unmatched junction bases: 11. The CDR3 spans 18 residues. Germline loops: CDR1 SGHTA, CDR2 FQGNSA. Written as DNA, the CDR3 is TGTGCCAGCAGCTTACATAAGGCAGGGGGACACACTAATGAAAAACTGTTTTTT. Translated: CASSLHKAGGHTNEKLFF.

This sequence joins TRBV5-1 and TRBJ2-2; TRBD1 matches 9 bases. Germline lookup yields CDR1 SGHRS and CDR2 YFSETQ. The CDR3 has 16 amino acids. V dropped 2 bases and J dropped 6; count of bases not matched to a gene: 8. The CDR3 sequence: CASSFTGGGEPGELFF. The DNA of the CDR3 is TGCGCCAGCAGCTTTACAGGGGGCGGGGAGCCCGGGGAGCTGTTTTTT.

This sequence joins TRBV19 and TRBJ2-7, with D unclear. In germline, CDR1 is LNHDA, CDR2 SQIVND (reference sequence). The CDR3 is made up of 13 amino acids. Trimming stripped 10 bases from V and 0 bases from J, with 13 bases between. Here the CDR3 DNA reads TGTGCCACCGGGTCCTCCTCCTCCTACGAGCAGTACTTC. Protein sequence: CATGSSSSYEQYF.

This clone was detected only once. The V call is TRBV7-2, the J call TRBJ2-3; D is undetermined. The CDR3 is 16 amino acids. Germline V gives CDR1 SGHTA, CDR2 FQGNSA. Trimming shortened V by 1 base and J by 2 bases, and 13 bases separated the two germline ends. CDR3 DNA: TGTGCCAGCAGCTTAGGCTTAGTTAAACACACAGATACGCAGTATTTT. This translates into CASSLGLVKHTDTQYF.